This TCR beta chain was found in a study of T cell responses to AZD1222 COVID-19 vaccine. The method was immunoSEQ multiplex PCR; TCRdb's version includes in-frame clones alone and lacks a portion of them. The table has roughly 100,000 clones, roughly 90% seen once; the top ten hold about 4.8%. Germline CDR1 reads SGHTA; CDR2 reads FQGTGA. The CDR3 runs to 14 residues. The J segment lost 6 bases and the V segment lost 2 bases, leaving 2 bases of the junction unmatched. Source: peripheral blood, taken on day 0 of AZD1222 vaccination. This sequence was found in an adult in good health. The rearrangement links TRBV7-3 to TRBJ2-1; 9 bases are shared with TRBD2. The CDR3 is CASSLSTSGNEQFF. CDR3 in DNA: TGTGCCAGCAGCTTATCGACTAGCGGCAATGAGCAGTTCTTC.